The entry below gives a single T cell receptor (beta chain) sequence along with its context. No antigen is known for it. Per-base qualities were not stored, and no clone one base away is much larger. This entry comes from a study of cytomegalovirus exposure and HLA in healthy donors (TCRdb year 2017). About the full investigation: According to an earlier analysis of 450 to 650 of the donors, some 180 million T cells yielded some 110 million unique TCR beta sequences and 276 Gb of sequence data. Typing coverage varied by locus: 629-630 donors for A, B, C, DRB1 and DQB1; approximately 520 for DQA1; over 600 for DPA1; roughly 470 for DPB1. To study patterns of TCR occurrence, a later analysis re-analyzed previously published TCR beta repertoires from under 750 donors and added high-resolution HLA genotyping. Class I and class II HLA loci were covered by the typing at four-digit resolution. All discovery cohort repertoires had been generated using a single sequencing platform. Along with the approximately 700-subject first cohort, a separate validation cohort of about 110 different subjects was used. In an earlier analysis of roughly 580 of the donors, high-throughput TCR beta sequencing was used to judge whether each TCR beta V gene segment behaved as functional or pseudogenic. The study used immunosequencing to profile the T cell repertoires of 666 subjects and linked those repertoires to cytomegalovirus serostatus. High-throughput TCR immunosequencing, statistical association of individual TCRs with disease status, and machine learning were combined to predict cytomegalovirus infection status. About five DR-DQ haplotypes were treated as single units for association and clustering because of strong linkage in the cohort. Around 320 gigabases of sequencing data and 78 million or so unique TCR sequences were included in an early release covering roughly 600 HLA-typed donors. The later analysis used no new phenotypic data to find candidate immune exposures, relying instead on TCR beta sequences and their occurrence across donors. Of the roughly 400 genotyped donors, around 81% fell in the genetic ancestry cluster associated with self-reported Caucasian donors. A later genetic analysis used genome-wide SNP genotypes for about 60% of the roughly 700 donors, treating that subset as a discovery cohort. Donor age, sex, ethnicity and CMV serostatus were compiled together with the repertoire data. The study was designed to test whether signatures of past pathogen exposure could be identified by cataloging public T cell receptors. Among about 400 genotyped donors of the cohort, an average of approximately 200,000 unique TCR beta nucleotide sequences was sequenced per donor, of which 15% to 20% were non-productive. The paper as a whole reports these results and caveats: The study listed 164 TCR beta chains as associated with cytomegalovirus. Some IMGT-functional V segments, including TRBV6-2 and TRBV6-3, could not be distinguished by the 87-base-pair reads and were therefore excluded. The classifier was reported to diagnose cytomegalovirus status with high specificity and sensitivity in both the original and validation cohorts. For the cohort, immune exposure information was limited to CMV serostatus. A cluster of highly shared sequence variants was judged likely to represent a technical artifact of the sequencing pipeline. Most TCR sequences were observed very rarely across donors, whereas some public TCRs were present in many individuals. The authors suggested that the approach could potentially be extended to other disease states and immunological phenotypes. Linkage disequilibrium might explain the correlated functional status among segregating V segments, but an unknown experimental factor could not be ruled out. According to a later analysis, most CMV-associated TCR beta chains appeared to be HLA-restricted, and the HLA associations seemed to be driven largely by CMV exposure. An association between a missense DCLRE1C variant and V-gene and J-gene trimming of TCR beta chains was found in a later genetic analysis and replicated in an independent cohort. In vitro tests confirmed that a few of the cytomegalovirus-associated TCR beta chains recognize cytomegalovirus antigens. A further reported finding was that TCR beta sequences accurately predicted the HLA-A and HLA-B alleles for most subjects in the first cohort. An earlier analysis of approximately 540 of the donors showed that most TCR beta V segments appeared in productive rearrangements either about 87% or about 30% of the time, which broadly matched IMGT annotations. Specific HLA alleles were associated with 18,000 or so TCR beta sequences at a false discovery rate of 0.05 in a later analysis. In a later analysis, several top co-occurrence clusters were reported to appear linked to parvovirus B19, influenza, CMV and Epstein-Barr virus. When HLA alleles, especially DR and DQ, strongly co-occurred, TCR associations were difficult to assign to individual alleles. According to a later genetic analysis, donors in an Asian-associated ancestry cluster had fewer N-insertions in productive TCRs than the approximately 650-donor mean. Because HLA typing was missing for some donors at each locus, association tests included only the typed subset. A later analysis found that TCR association rates varied across HLA loci, with DRB1 alleles showing the most associated TCRs and HLA-C alleles the fewest. The cohort was sequenced for TCR beta chains only, and without alpha or paired-chain data the features that could be detected were limited. Sequencing depth was assumed to be roughly uniform across donors in the presence/absence analyses, though that assumption may not hold. The earlier analysis of 587 of the donors excluded 15 to 20 rarely observed V segments, including chromosome 9 orphons, because counts were too low. Compared with equally common non-associated chains, HLA-associated TCR beta chains in a later analysis were more clonally expanded and had lower generation probabilities.

CDR1 and CDR2 were assigned from the germline V gene as SQVTM and ANQGSEA. The CDR3, cysteine through phenylalanine, is 14 amino acids long. CDR3 DNA is the only sequence kept; it has 42 bases, read in frame from the first base. The V and J ends are trimmed by 8 bases and 3 bases, leaving 19 bases between them. Library preparation was by the immunoSEQ multiplex PCR assay. For the multiplex PCR, a mixture combining 60 forward primers for TCR Vbeta segments and 13 reverse primers for TCR Jbeta segments was used. The CDR3 region of rearranged TCR beta genes was amplified from genomic DNA by a multiplex PCR assay. On the Illumina HiSeq System, the amplified TCR beta libraries were sequenced as 87-base-pair reads. Per the authors' processing: A later analysis counted tens of millions of unique TCR beta chains across the 500 to 850 repertoires, and 10 million to 11 million of these chains were shared by at least two donors. Raw reads were error-corrected and collapsed into unique sequences with a nearest-neighbor algorithm that merged closely related sequences to remove PCR and sequencing errors. V, D and J gene segments were assigned by aligning CDR3 sequences to IMGT reference sequences. For a sequence to be retained, at least a six-nucleotide match to both a V gene segment and a J gene segment was required. A rearrangement was called productive if the CDR3 had no stop codons and remained in frame with V and J, and every other rearrangement was called non-productive. Following IMGT convention, CDR3 was defined as the stretch from the second conserved V-encoded cysteine to the conserved J-encoded phenylalanine. Sequences without an unambiguous match to a single V gene segment were excluded from the earlier analysis of almost 600 of the donors. In an earlier analysis of approximately 590 of the donors, a V segment was called functional when productive rearrangements were above 56.7%, and segregating when the standard deviation between donors exceeded 5%. A statistical classification framework was built to diagnose cytomegalovirus status from the catalog of TCR beta chain sequences. V and J gene assignment, in a later analysis, came from comparing TCR nucleotide sequences with IMGT/GENE-DB human TR gene sequences. The TCRdist pipeline was used in a later analysis to assign CDR3 sequences and most-parsimonious VDJ recombination scenarios. In a later analysis, each TCR beta chain was defined by its CDR3 amino acid sequence together with its V-gene family, and reads without a unique V-gene family were excluded. In a later analysis, approximately 640 highly shared, low-generation-probability nucleotide sequences were removed to address suspected cross-contamination and a sequencing artifact. In a later analysis, a clonal expansion index was calculated for each public chain from normalized within-repertoire ranks of inferred template counts. Generation probabilities in a later analysis came from a VDJ recombination model fitted to out-of-frame rearrangements, and those results were checked against IGoR. In a later analysis, TCR-TCR, TCR-HLA and TCR-CMV co-occurrence was scored with hypergeometric tests, and a repertoire-size bias correction was applied to TCR pairs. To estimate false discovery rates, a later analysis permuted the HLA or CMV assignments 20 times. A later analysis grouped co-occurring TCRs with DBSCAN, adding TCRdist sequence similarity when clustering within HLA-allele-positive subsets. For co-occurrence clustering, repertoires with fewer than 30,000 or more than 120,000 public chains were excluded, along with five repertoires with anomalous nucleotide sharing. This is the immuneACCESS table as TCRdb keeps it, with only in-frame sequences that have V and J called. A part of the clones is gone; compared with another copy, unresolved V genes explain less than half, and the rest is unexplained. That table supplies the V and J calls and clone size; D and trimming were determined from the DNA. This sample comprises just under 95,000 clones, around four fifths of them detected only once. The top ten clonotypes cover roughly 5.9% of the sample.

The cohort was made up of about 670 healthy bone marrow donors. At the time of sampling, all cohort members were nominally healthy, though unrecorded immune exposures were likely present. The donor was CMV seropositive and belonged to the group of some 290 seropositive cohort members. Each donor provided a peripheral blood sample, and peripheral blood mononuclear cells were used for TCR beta sequencing. Genomic DNA was extracted from the blood cell samples with the Qiagen DNeasy Blood Extraction Kit. The sample taken for sequencing was PBMCs. Recombination linked TRBV29-1 to TRBJ1-1, and perhaps TRBD1 as D gene, on 6 matching bases. The receptor comes from a woman aged 18-35 years in good health and CMV-seropositive. The CDR3 protein is CSLSRGSMDTEAFF. The DNA sequence is as follows: TGCAGCCTCAGCAGGGGTTCGATGGACACTGAAGCTTTCTTT.